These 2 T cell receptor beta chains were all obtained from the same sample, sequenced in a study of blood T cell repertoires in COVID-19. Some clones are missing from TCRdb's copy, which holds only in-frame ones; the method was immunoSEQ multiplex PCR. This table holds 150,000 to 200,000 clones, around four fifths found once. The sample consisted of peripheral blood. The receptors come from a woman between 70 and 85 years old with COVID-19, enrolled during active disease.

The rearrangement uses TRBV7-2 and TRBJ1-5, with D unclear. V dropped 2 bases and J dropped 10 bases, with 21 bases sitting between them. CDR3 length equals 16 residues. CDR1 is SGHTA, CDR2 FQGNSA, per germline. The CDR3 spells CASSLNSHTSISPQHF. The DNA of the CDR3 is TGTGCCAGCAGCTTAAACAGCCATACATCAATCAGCCCCCAGCATTTT. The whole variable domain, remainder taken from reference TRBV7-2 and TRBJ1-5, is GAGVSQSPSNKVTEKGKDVELRCDPISGHTALYWYRQSLGQGLEFLIYFQGNSAPDKSGLPSDRFSAERTGGSVSTLTIQRTQQEDSAVYLCASSLNSHTSISPQHFGDGTRLSIL.

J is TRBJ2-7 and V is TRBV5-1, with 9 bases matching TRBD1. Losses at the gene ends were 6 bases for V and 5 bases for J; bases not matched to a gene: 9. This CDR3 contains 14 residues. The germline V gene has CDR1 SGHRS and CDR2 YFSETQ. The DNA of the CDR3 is TGCGCCAGCAAGGGGGGGACAGGGCACAACGAGCAGTACTTC. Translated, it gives CASKGGTGHNEQYF.